The rows below give T cell receptor beta chains drawn from one sample of a study of blood T cell repertoires in COVID-19. The protocol was immunoSEQ multiplex PCR, while the TCRdb copy is restricted to in-frame clones and leaves out a portion. The table lists some 100,000 clones, 88% of them singletons. Sequences were obtained from peripheral blood. These receptors all come from a woman aged 55-75 years with acute or convalescent COVID-19. CDR3s include the opening cysteine and the closing phenylalanine or tryptophan. A D gene is named only where the DNA matches it firmly. Clone size is stated in some rows and not others, as once, few, many or a class when expanded.

>TRBJ2-5|TRBV28|TRBD1|-
CASSLGQGRETQYF
TGTGCCAGCAGCTTAGGACAGGGACGAGAGACCCAGTACTTC
>TRBJ2-2|TRBV19|-|-
CASSMRQNTGELFF
TGTGCCAGTAGTATGCGGCAGAACACCGGGGAGCTGTTTTTT
>TRBJ2-1|TRBV20-1|-|-
CSARRASEQFF
TGCAGTGCTAGAAGAGCTAGTGAGCAGTTCTTC
>TRBJ1-1|TRBV4-1|-|-
CASSQDAGVRTEAFF
TGCGCCAGCAGCCAAGATGCAGGGGTGAGGACTGAAGCTTTCTTT
>TRBJ1-4|TRBV5-1|TRBD1|-
CASSSQGVEKLFF
TGCGCCAGCAGTTCGCAGGGGGTTGAAAAACTGTTTTTT
>TRBJ2-7|TRBV2|TRBD1|-
CASIRPGQVSYEQYF
TGTGCCAGCATTAGACCGGGACAGGTCTCCTACGAGCAGTACTTC
>TRBJ2-1|TRBV7-8|-|-
CASSLDWGAGEQFF
TGTGCCAGCAGCTTAGACTGGGGCGCCGGGGAGCAGTTCTTC
>TRBJ1-3|TRBV13|-|once
CASSLRGSSSGNTIYF
TGTGCCAGCAGTCTACGGGGATCGAGCTCTGGAAACACCATATATTTT
>TRBJ2-6|TRBV6-2/TRBV6-3|-|-
CASSLPGAGANVLTF
TGTGCCAGCAGTCTTCCAGGGGCTGGGGCCAACGTCCTGACTTTC
>TRBJ1-1|TRBV2|-|-
CASQGGSEEAFF
TGTGCCAGCCAGGGAGGCAGCGAAGAAGCTTTCTTT